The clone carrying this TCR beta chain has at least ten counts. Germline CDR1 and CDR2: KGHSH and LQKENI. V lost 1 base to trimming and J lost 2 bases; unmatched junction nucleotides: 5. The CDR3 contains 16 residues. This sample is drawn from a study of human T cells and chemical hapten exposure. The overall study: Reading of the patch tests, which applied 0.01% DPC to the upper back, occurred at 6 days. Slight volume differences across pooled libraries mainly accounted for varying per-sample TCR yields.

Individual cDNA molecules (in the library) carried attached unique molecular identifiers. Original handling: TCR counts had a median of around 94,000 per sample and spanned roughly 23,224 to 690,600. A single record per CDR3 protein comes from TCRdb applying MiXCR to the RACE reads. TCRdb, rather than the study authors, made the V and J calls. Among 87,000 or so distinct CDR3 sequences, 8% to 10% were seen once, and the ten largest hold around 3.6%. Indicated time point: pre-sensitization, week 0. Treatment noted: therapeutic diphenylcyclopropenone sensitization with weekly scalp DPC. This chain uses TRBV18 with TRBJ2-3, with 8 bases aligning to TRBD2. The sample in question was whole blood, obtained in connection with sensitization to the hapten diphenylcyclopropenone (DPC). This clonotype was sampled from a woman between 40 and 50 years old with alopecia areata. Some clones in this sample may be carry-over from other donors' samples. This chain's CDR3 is CASSPRSGAFTDTQYF. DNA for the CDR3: TGTGCCAGCTCACCACGTAGCGGGGCCTTCACAGATACGCAGTATTTT.